These 28 T cell receptor beta chains originate from one sample sequenced in a study of blood T cell repertoires in COVID-19. The method was immunoSEQ multiplex PCR; TCRdb's version includes in-frame clones alone and lacks a portion of them. The table has under 200,000 clones, 65% to 90% seen once. The sequencing input was PBMCs or T cells enriched from blood (not recorded which). These receptor sequences come from a woman in her sixties with acute COVID-19.

The V gene is TRBV7-2, the J gene TRBJ1-5, with no clear D. Germline V gene data show CDR1 as SGHTA and CDR2 as FQGNSA. This CDR3 region has 15 residues. V lost 1 base and J lost 1, with 8 bases in between. Written as DNA, the CDR3 is TGTGCCAGCAGCTTAGACGGTCTCAGCAATCAGCCCCAGCATTTT. This gives the protein CASSLDGLSNQPQHF.

V gene TRBV19 combines with J gene TRBJ1-2, with TRBD1 matching over 9 bases. CDR1 LNHDA and CDR2 SQIVND come from the germline V gene (reference sequence). This CDR3 comprises 17 residues. Trimming removed 6 bases from V and 5 bases from J; junction bases left unmatched: 16. The CDR3 region has the DNA TGTGCCAGTAGAGAACCGGGACAGGGAGTGGCAGGGTATGGCTACACCTTC. Translated: CASREPGQGVAGYGYTF.

The V and J genes are TRBV12-3 or TRBV12-4 and TRBJ1-2; the match to TRBD1 covers 7 bases. The CDR3 length is 13 residues. V was pared by 6 bases and J by 3 bases, with 4 bases of the junction left unmatched. CDR3 protein: CASRRGTDYGYTF. CDR3 bases: TGTGCCAGCAGGCGTGGGACAGACTATGGCTACACCTTC.

V gene TRBV10-3 combines with J gene TRBJ2-2; perhaps TRBD1 as D (5 bases). CDR1 is ENHRY and CDR2 is SYGVKD in the germline V gene. The CDR3 has 12 amino acids. V lost 8 bases, J lost 7 bases, and 11 bases lay in between. CDR3: CAIQTVGGELFF. The CDR3 DNA reads TGTGCCATCCAGACAGTGGGCGGGGAGCTGTTTTTT.

This clone was found a few times. The chain carries TRBV11-2 and TRBJ1-6; D not resolved. Trimming pared 8 bases from V and 0 bases from J, leaving 17 bases between. Germline V gene data show CDR1 as SGHAT and CDR2 as FQNNGV. There are 17 residues in the CDR3. The CDR3 here is CASGPRIRSSYNSPLHF. In nucleotides, the CDR3 is TGTGCCAGCGGTCCCCGGATCCGGAGCTCCTATAATTCACCCCTCCACTTT.

The chain carries TRBV11-2 and TRBJ1-3; no firm D call. The V end lost 5 bases, the J end lost 2 bases, and 4 bases lay between the germline ends. Germline V CDR1 and CDR2: SGHAT, FQNNGV. The CDR3 is 12 amino acids. DNA for the CDR3: TGTGCCAGCAGCCCCACTGGAAACACCATATATTTT. The encoded protein is CASSPTGNTIYF.

The chain links TRBV19 to TRBJ1-1, with a tentative D call TRBD1 (6 bases). Germline lookup yields CDR1 LNHDA and CDR2 SQIVND (reference sequence). This CDR3 contains 16 residues. V was pared by 5 bases and J by 1 base, with 17 bases between. CDR3 loop: CASSPHRVLSNTEAFF. The CDR3 nucleotides read TGTGCCAGTAGTCCCCACAGGGTGCTATCGAACACTGAAGCTTTCTTT.

V is TRBV9 and J is TRBJ2-1, with a weak D call TRBD2 (6 bases). V lost 4 bases and J lost 2, with 13 bases in between. Germline CDR1 is SGDLS and CDR2 is YYNGEE. The CDR3 length is 15 residues. The CDR3 nucleotides are TGTGCCAGCAGCACGAGGACTACGCCCTACAATGAGCAGTTCTTC. This encodes CASSTRTTPYNEQFF.

The CDR3 protein is CAISESANTEAFF. Here the CDR3 DNA reads TGTGCCATCAGTGAGTCGGCAAACACTGAAGCTTTCTTT. The chain uses TRBV10-3 and TRBJ1-1; D remains unclear. V lost 0 bases and J 2 bases, leaving 4 bases between the germline ends. Germline V gene data show CDR1 as ENHRY and CDR2 as SYGVKD. The CDR3 is 13 amino acids.

This rearrangement joins TRBV27 to TRBJ2-5, with 9 nucleotides matching TRBD1. The CDR3 runs to 16 residues. CDR1 and CDR2 from the germline V gene are MNHEY and SMNVEV (reference sequence). Losses at the gene ends were 5 bases for V and 1 base for J; bases not matched to a gene: 8. CDR3 DNA sequence: TGTGCCAGCAGTGTCGCCGGGACAGGGCCCCAAGAGACCCAGTACTTC. It yields the protein CASSVAGTGPQETQYF.

V gene TRBV7-2 combines with J gene TRBJ2-7, with 11 bases matching TRBD1. The germline gives CDR1 SGHTA, CDR2 FQGNSA. CDR3 length: 17 residues. V was pared by 7 bases and J by 5 bases, with 16 bases of the junction left unmatched. CDR3 residues: CASTCPPDRGLKNEQYV. CDR3 DNA sequence: TGTGCCAGCACCTGCCCTCCGGACAGGGGGCTGAAGAACGAGCAGTACGTC.

The chain joins TRBV27 to TRBJ1-5; D possibly corresponds to TRBD1 (6 bases). The CDR3 spans 15 residues. Looked up from germline, CDR1 is MNHEY and CDR2 is SMNVEV (reference sequence). Between the trimmed V and J ends, which lost 4 bases and 1 base, there was a span of 11 bases. The CDR3 is CASSSGVGSNQPQHF. CDR3 DNA: TGTGCCAGCAGTTCAGGGGTGGGAAGCAATCAGCCCCAGCATTTT.

The chain joins TRBV4-3 to TRBJ1-2, with D possibly being TRBD1 (5 bases). CDR1 LGHNA and CDR2 YSLEER come from the germline V gene. Deletions cut 0 bases from V and 5 bases from J, with 10 bases between. This CDR3 has 14 residues. CDR3 amino acids: CASSQDWQGYGYTF. In DNA form, the CDR3 reads TGCGCCAGCAGCCAAGATTGGCAGGGTTATGGCTACACCTTC.

This chain links TRBV3-1 (or the pseudogene TRBV3-2) with TRBJ2-1; possibly TRBD2 for D (6 bases). The V end lost 0 bases, the J end lost 1 base, and 7 bases lay between the germline ends. CDR3 length: 15 amino acids. Per germline, CDR1 LGHDT and CDR2 YNNKEL (reference sequence). CDR3 region: CASSQDRGSYNEQFF. Here the CDR3 DNA reads TGTGCCAGCAGCCAAGATCGGGGGTCCTACAATGAGCAGTTCTTC.

The genes are TRBV6-2 or TRBV6-3 and TRBJ1-5; D is undetermined. Trimming stripped 2 bases from V and 5 bases from J, with 4 bases between. The germline CDR1 and CDR2 sequences are MNHEY and SVGEGT. The CDR3 runs 12 residues. CDR3 loop: CASSYSYQPQHF. The CDR3 region has the DNA TGTGCCAGCAGTTACAGCTATCAGCCCCAGCATTTT.

This chain connects TRBV18 to TRBJ1-1; D is possibly TRBD1 (5 bases). V gave up 7 bases and J gave up 1 base, with 10 bases separating them. The germline gives CDR1 KGHSH, CDR2 LQKENI. The CDR3 covers 13 residues. As DNA, the CDR3 is TGTGCCAGCTTAAAAGGACAGAACACTGAAGCTTTCTTT. Translated: CASLKGQNTEAFF.

CDR3 region: CAISAATDRDPTYGYTF. CDR3 DNA sequence: TGTGCCATCAGCGCGGCCACGGACAGGGACCCAACCTATGGCTACACCTTC. This chain uses TRBV10-3 with TRBJ1-2; 8 nucleotides line up with TRBD1. This CDR3 comprises 17 residues. Unmatched junction bases numbered 16, after V lost 6 bases and J lost 4 bases. Germline V gene sequence: CDR1 ENHRY, CDR2 SYGVKD.

This chain uses TRBV14 with TRBJ2-1, with D maybe TRBD1 (6 bases). The germline V gene has CDR1 SGHDN and CDR2 FVKESK. This CDR3 is 18 amino acids long. V lost 1 base, J lost 4 bases, and 20 bases lay in between. The CDR3 DNA follows: TGTGCCAGCAGCCAAGCCAAATTCCTGGGGGCAAAATACAATGAGCAGTTCTTC. Translated, it gives CASSQAKFLGAKYNEQFF.

The chain employs TRBV30 and TRBJ1-5; D not resolved. The CDR3 spans 17 residues. Deletions cut 3 bases from V and 0 bases from J, with 18 bases between. The germline V gene encodes CDR1 GTSNPN and CDR2 SVGIG (reference sequence). The DNA for the CDR3 is TGTGCCTGGAGCGTCCGGCCGGGAAAGAATAGCAATCAGCCCCAGCATTTT. This encodes CAWSVRPGKNSNQPQHF.

The genes are TRBV7-2 and TRBJ1-2; 7 nucleotides align to TRBD1. Germline-derived CDR1 and CDR2 are SGHTA and FQGNSA. The CDR3 sequence is 14 residues long. After removal of 1 base from V and 8 bases from J, the junction contained 7 bases not matched to a gene. This CDR3 is CASSLGTGVGGYTF. CDR3 DNA sequence: TGTGCCAGCAGCTTAGGTACAGGGGTAGGGGGCTACACCTTC.

The chain combines TRBV10-3 with TRBJ2-2; 11 bases match TRBD2. The germline gives CDR1 ENHRY, CDR2 SYGVKD. Trimming removed 3 bases from V and 6 bases from J; junction bases left unmatched: 6. There are 16 residues in the CDR3. The CDR3 sequence is CAISDSGRAKPGELFF. Written as DNA, the CDR3 is TGTGCCATCAGTGATAGCGGGAGGGCCAAACCCGGGGAGCTGTTTTTT.

The rearrangement uses TRBV30 and TRBJ1-2; D might be TRBD1 (6 bases). The CDR3 loop spans 15 amino acids. V was trimmed by 1 base and J by 4 bases, leaving 16 bases between them. Germline V gene lookup returns CDR1 GTSNPN and CDR2 SVGIG (reference sequence). The DNA for the CDR3 is TGTGCCTGGAGTGACCAGACAGGAGTAAGCTATGGCTACACCTTC. Protein: CAWSDQTGVSYGYTF.

This clone has a single count. V gene TRBV27 combines with J gene TRBJ1-4; no clear D. Per germline, CDR1 MNHEY and CDR2 SMNVEV (reference sequence). Trimming cost V 1 base and J 4 bases, with 16 bases left between them. There are 17 residues in the CDR3. This CDR3 reads CASSLYPDLRYNEKLFF. CDR3 coding DNA: TGTGCCAGCAGTTTATACCCGGACTTGAGGTATAATGAAAAACTGTTTTTT.

The V gene is TRBV23-1, the J gene TRBJ1-5; no firm D call. TRBV23-1 is flagged as an ORF with uncertain function. This CDR3 region has 12 residues. V lost 7 bases and J lost 11, with 15 bases in between. CDR3 nucleotides: TGCGCCAGCATTAGCTCTTCGCCGGCCCAGCATTTT. Translation: CASISSSPAQHF.

This chain connects TRBV28 to TRBJ2-3; 11 bases are a match to TRBD2. The germline gives CDR1 MDHEN, CDR2 SYDVKM. This CDR3 is built from 16 residues. The J segment lost 5 bases and the V segment lost 3 bases, leaving 7 bases of the junction unmatched. The CDR3 bases are TGTGCCAGCAGTTTTGATAGCGGGGGGGTCGAAGATACGCAGTATTTT. This sequence encodes CASSFDSGGVEDTQYF.

The sample holds one count of this clone. The V gene is TRBV29-1, the J gene TRBJ1-5; possible D gene TRBD1, 5 bases. With 0 bases removed from V and 6 bases from J, the gap between germline ends came to 9 bases. The CDR3 spans 13 residues. Germline V gene sequence: CDR1 SQVTM, CDR2 ANQGSEA. CDR3 loop: CSVEEGRGQPQHF. The CDR3 coding sequence is TGCAGCGTTGAAGAGGGGCGTGGTCAGCCCCAGCATTTT.

The J gene is TRBJ1-6, the V gene TRBV7-9, with a weak D call TRBD1 (6 bases). CDR3 size: 14 residues. Looked up from germline, CDR1 is SEHNR and CDR2 is FQNEAQ (reference sequence). V was pared by 1 base and J by 9 bases, with 10 bases between. CDR3 nucleotide sequence: TGTGCCAGCAGCTTAGAAGGGGGTAGTTCACCCCTCCACTTT. It yields the protein CASSLEGGSSPLHF.

The genes are TRBV9 and TRBJ2-3, with 9 bases aligning to TRBD2. Germline values: CDR1 SGDLS, CDR2 YYNGEE. V lost 3 bases to trimming and J lost 4 bases; unmatched junction nucleotides: 9. This CDR3 comprises 16 residues. CDR3 region: CASSGPSGVRADTQYF. CDR3 DNA: TGTGCCAGCAGCGGCCCTAGCGGGGTCCGAGCAGATACGCAGTATTTT.